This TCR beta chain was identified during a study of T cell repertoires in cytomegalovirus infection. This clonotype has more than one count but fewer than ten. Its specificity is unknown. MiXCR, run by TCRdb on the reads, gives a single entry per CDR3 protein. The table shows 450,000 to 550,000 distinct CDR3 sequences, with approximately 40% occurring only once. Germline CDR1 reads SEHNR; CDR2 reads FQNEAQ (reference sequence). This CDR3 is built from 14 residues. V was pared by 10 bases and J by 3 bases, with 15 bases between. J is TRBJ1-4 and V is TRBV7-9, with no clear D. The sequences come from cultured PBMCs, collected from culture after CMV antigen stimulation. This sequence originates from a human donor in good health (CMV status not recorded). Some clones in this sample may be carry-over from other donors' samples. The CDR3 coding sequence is TGTGCCACCAAGGTGTCAGCGTCTAATGAAAAACTGTTTTTT. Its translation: CATKVSASNEKLFF.